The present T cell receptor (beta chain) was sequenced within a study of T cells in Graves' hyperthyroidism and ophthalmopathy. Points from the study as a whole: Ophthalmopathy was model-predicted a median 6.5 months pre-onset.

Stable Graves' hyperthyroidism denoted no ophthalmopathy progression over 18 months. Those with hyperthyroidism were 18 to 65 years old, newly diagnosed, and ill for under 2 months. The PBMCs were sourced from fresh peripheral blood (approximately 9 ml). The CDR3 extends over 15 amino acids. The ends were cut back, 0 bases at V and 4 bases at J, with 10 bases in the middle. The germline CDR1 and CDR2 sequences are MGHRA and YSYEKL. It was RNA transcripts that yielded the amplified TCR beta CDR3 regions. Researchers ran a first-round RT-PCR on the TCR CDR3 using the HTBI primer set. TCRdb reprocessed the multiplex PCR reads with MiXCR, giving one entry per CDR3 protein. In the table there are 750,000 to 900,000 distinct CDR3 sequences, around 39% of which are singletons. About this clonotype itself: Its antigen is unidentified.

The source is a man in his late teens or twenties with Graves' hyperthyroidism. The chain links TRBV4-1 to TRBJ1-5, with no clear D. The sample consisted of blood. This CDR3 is CASSQDSQQNQPQHF. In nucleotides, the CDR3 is TGCGCCAGCAGCCAAGATAGCCAGCAAAATCAGCCCCAGCATTTT.